This T cell receptor beta chain originates from a study of T cells after yellow fever vaccination. About the research overall: SMART-Seq v4 Ultra Low Input handled preparation of low-cell-number fractions. Study-level points and caveats: A secondary response was less intense yet reached its peak sooner, at day 5 versus 15.

Comment on this clonotype: Its matching antigen is unknown.

TCRdb reprocessed the 5' RACE reads via MiXCR and lists one record per CDR3 protein. The sample consists of around 340,000 distinct CDR3 sequences, around 13% of them appearing once. The CDR3 runs to 15 residues. Germline trimming cut 2 bases from V and 4 bases from J; bases unmatched to any gene: 7. The germline gives CDR1 SGHKS, CDR2 YYEKEE (reference sequence). The sequencing used CD4+ T cells sorted from PBMCs, collected 15 days after the yellow fever booster vaccination. The chain couples TRBV5-5 to TRBJ2-5, with 8 positions matching TRBD2. This TCR came from a man between 18 and 29 years old who received the YFV17D yellow fever vaccine. The CDR3 bases are TGTGCCAGCAGCTTTCAGGTAGCGGGGACAGAGACCCAGTACTTC. It translates to CASSFQVAGTETQYF.